This note documents a single T cell receptor (beta chain) sequence. The data are from a study of blood T cell repertoires in COVID-19. Study-wide context: Samples representing acute and convalescent COVID-19 were sourced from the United States, Italy and Spain. The cDNA or gDNA used as material had been derived from T cells, B-cell-depleted T cells, or PBMCs.

V trimming: 5 bases; J trimming: 2 bases; junction bases outside the gene matches: 3. The germline V gene has CDR1 KGHSH and CDR2 LQKENI. The CDR3 covers 16 residues. Authors' methods: Amplifying reference gene primers gave estimates of nucleated cell counts. Clones were read by immunoSEQ multiplex PCR, and TCRdb kept only the in-frame ones, dropping some. The V and J calls and clone size come from that table; D and trimming were worked out from the DNA. This sample yields about 180,000 clones, of which about 82% are seen a single time; around 7% belongs to the top ten. Sequencing was done on a sample of peripheral blood. This chain connects TRBV18 to TRBJ2-1, with TRBD2 matching over 13 bases. The TCR originated in a man between 65 and 85 years old with active or convalescent COVID-19. This CDR3 reads CASSNGLAGAYNEQFF. The CDR3 DNA is TGTGCCAGCTCAAACGGACTAGCGGGAGCCTACAATGAGCAGTTCTTC.